A selection of T cell receptor beta chains follows, all from one sample in a study of T cells in localized non-small cell lung cancer. Assay: immunoSEQ multiplex PCR; the TCRdb copy retains only in-frame clones and omits some. The sample lists some 17,000 clones, almost 90% occurring once. This specimen consisted of peripheral blood mononuclear cells, obtained before any cancer treatment. Source of these receptors: a woman aged 35 to 70 with stage III lung adenocarcinoma. Both conserved end residues are trimmed from each CDR3. The D gene is left open where the match is weak.

J,V,D,CDR3
TRBJ2-2,TRBV18,NA,ASSPTRNGELF
TRBJ2-6,TRBV13,NA,ASSLYQTGVLSGANVLT
TRBJ1-2,TRBV9,NA,ASSLLGGLNYGYT
TRBJ2-1,TRBV7-2,NA,ASSRSRGNEQF
TRBJ1-5,TRBV30,TRBD1,AWSPGQDDYQPQH
TRBJ2-3,TRBV7-2,NA,ASSFGQFTDTQY
TRBJ1-2,TRBV5-8,NA,ASSLVAGRSGGHGYT
TRBJ2-5,TRBV19,NA,ASSMPRAGGTQY
TRBJ2-7,TRBV7-6,NA,ASSLSSGPDYEQY
TRBJ2-6,TRBV5-1,NA,ASSFPSSGANVLT
TRBJ2-3,TRBV5-1,TRBD2,ASRGRLAGSTDTQY
TRBJ1-2,TRBV6-1,NA,ASSARTGRTVNYGYT
TRBJ1-4,TRBV5-1,NA,ASSQGLAPGKKLF
TRBJ2-5,TRBV18,NA,ASSLKGETQY
TRBJ2-5,TRBV7-2,NA,ASSLVGGKTQY
TRBJ2-3,TRBV4-2,TRBD1,ASSPSGRTGGFDTQY
TRBJ2-7,TRBV5-8,NA,ASSPKREQY
TRBJ2-7,TRBV11-2,NA,ASSLGWGGSEQY
TRBJ2-1,TRBV14,TRBD2,ASSQVPSGRAGGEQF
TRBJ2-6,TRBV6-4,NA,ASSETPGDVLT
TRBJ2-3,TRBV5-1,NA,ASSTALQGVTDTQY
TRBJ2-3,TRBV6-6,TRBD2,ASSYGGGNVGTQY
TRBJ1-2,TRBV29-1,NA,SVGLGANYGYT
TRBJ2-2,TRBV25-1,NA,ASSEWSGRNTGELF
TRBJ1-2,TRBV19,NA,ASSSQGGTYGYT
TRBJ2-7,TRBV30,NA,AWSKDGYEQY
TRBJ2-3,TRBV11-3,NA,ASSLAVGTQY
TRBJ2-5,TRBV18,TRBD2,ASSPLEPSGNQETQY
TRBJ1-2,TRBV5-4,NA,ASSRGGRANYGYT
TRBJ2-5,TRBV7-9,TRBD2,ASSFLGTSKETQY
TRBJ1-1,TRBV28,NA,ASRFDSRTEAF
TRBJ2-3,TRBV11-2,NA,ASSLLERTQY
TRBJ2-5,TRBV5-1,TRBD2,ASRSGTSGPKGGETQY
TRBJ2-5,TRBV7-2,NA,ASSPFEGTQY
TRBJ2-7,TRBV13,TRBD2,ASSLRAGREIRQY
TRBJ1-4,TRBV29-1,NA,SVKSFRAEKLF
TRBJ1-3,TRBV5-6,NA,ASSQIGTDSGNTIY
TRBJ2-2,TRBV6-1,TRBD2,ASRSLAGDTGELF
TRBJ1-2,TRBV20-1,NA,SPEGGYT
TRBJ1-2,TRBV6-1,NA,ASSEAFPGHGGYT
TRBJ2-1,TRBV4-1,NA,ASSQTRHEQF
TRBJ1-2,TRBV7-2,NA,ASSLLEAGAIYGYT
TRBJ1-2,TRBV5-1,NA,ASSPTSPNYGYT
TRBJ2-1,TRBV11-3,TRBD2,ASSSRTSGYYNEQF
TRBJ1-6,TRBV5-5,NA,ASSLGSLSYNSPLH
TRBJ1-1,TRBV29-1,NA,SVEVSMNTEAF
TRBJ1-2,TRBV6-1,NA,ASSEVGEALLYYGYT
TRBJ2-1,TRBV6-5,TRBD2,ASSSSGGRGINEQF
TRBJ1-2,TRBV5-4,TRBD1,ASSSWDSLYGYT
TRBJ2-7,TRBV29-1,NA,SVEWQTTSSYEQY
TRBJ1-3,TRBV6-5,NA,ASSYSRRAGDTIY
TRBJ2-7,TRBV11-2,TRBD2,ASSLGLLLAGLDSYEQY
TRBJ2-4,TRBV19,NA,ASSIAVSKNIQY
TRBJ1-6,TRBV28,NA,ASRPPSGSPLH